What follows are 9 T cell receptor beta chains derived from one specimen sequenced in a study of T cells in Graves' hyperthyroidism and ophthalmopathy. Amplification targeted TCR beta CDR3 regions from RNA transcripts. Primed by the HTBI set, a first-round RT-PCR was run on the TCR CDR3. MiXCR, applied by TCRdb to the multiplex PCR reads, yields one record per CDR3 protein. The data show approximately 330,000 distinct CDR3 sequences, roughly 13% seen once. Sequenced sample: blood. Source of these receptors: a woman aged 40 to 49 with Graves' ophthalmopathy.

This clonotype was detected ten times or more. This rearrangement joins TRBV28 to TRBJ2-2; D gene unclear. Germline V gene data show CDR1 as MDHEN and CDR2 as SYDVKM. CDR3 length equals 14 residues. Trimming removed 7 bases from V and 3 bases from J, with 12 bases in between. The CDR3 region is CASMTPTYTGELFF. The CDR3 DNA is TGTGCCAGCATGACGCCCACTTACACCGGGGAGCTGTTTTTT.

This clonotype occurred many times. The chain recombines TRBV2 with TRBJ2-6; perhaps TRBD1 as D (6 bases). The CDR3 totals 14 residues. Trimming shortened V by 6 bases and J by 4 bases, and 10 bases separated the two germline ends. Germline V CDR1 and CDR2: SNHLY, FYNNEI. CDR3 nucleotides: TGTGCCAGCAGGAGGACAGCCGGGGCCAACGTCCTGACTTTC. It is translated as CASRRTAGANVLTF.

This clonotype was picked up many times. The CDR3 DNA sequence: TGTGCCAGCAGCGGCGGGACCTACGAGCAGTACTTC. It yields the protein CASSGGTYEQYF. This chain joins TRBV28 and TRBJ2-7; D possibly corresponds to TRBD2 (6 bases). V gave up 6 bases and J gave up 2 bases, with 8 bases separating them. Per germline, CDR1 MDHEN and CDR2 SYDVKM. CDR3 size: 12 residues.

This clonotype has more than one count but fewer than ten. The chain couples TRBV12-3 or TRBV12-4 to TRBJ2-1; possibly TRBD1 for D (6 bases). The CDR3 extends over 14 amino acids. The ends were cut back, 3 bases at V and 8 bases at J, with 14 bases in the middle. CDR3 amino acids: CASSLRGSEDEQFF. CDR3 bases: TGTGCCAGCAGTTTGAGGGGGAGTGAAGATGAGCAGTTCTTC.

This clonotype appeared many times. CDR3 protein: CASSLFSGRGYYEQYF. Written as DNA, the CDR3 is TGTGCCAGCAGTTTATTTAGCGGGAGGGGTTACTACGAGCAGTACTTC. The chain combines TRBV28 with TRBJ2-7; 11 nucleotides agree with TRBD2. V was clipped by 1 base and J by 3 bases; unmatched bases: 5. Germline loops: CDR1 MDHEN, CDR2 SYDVKM. The CDR3 has 16 residues.

The chain combines TRBV24-1 with TRBJ2-5, with D perhaps matching TRBD1 (5 bases). Germline V CDR1 and CDR2: KGHDR, SFDVKD. This CDR3 comprises 13 residues. V lost 4 bases, J lost 9 bases, and 14 bases lay in between. The CDR3 spells CATSEAHGAAQYF. The CDR3 nucleotides are TGTGCCACCAGTGAGGCACATGGGGCAGCCCAGTACTTC.

V is TRBV24-1 and J is TRBJ1-5; D is perhaps TRBD1 (5 bases). V lost 0 bases to trimming and J lost 0 bases, with 11 bases between them. The CDR3 sequence is 17 residues long. Germline lookup yields CDR1 KGHDR and CDR2 SFDVKD. CDR3 amino acids: CATSDLPGGISNQPQHF. In DNA, the CDR3 is TGTGCCACCAGTGATTTGCCGGGGGGGATTAGCAATCAGCCCCAGCATTTT.

The chain carries TRBV29-1 and TRBJ2-3, with no clear D. Between the trimmed V and J ends, which lost 6 bases and 2 bases, there was a span of 6 bases. The CDR3 is made up of 11 amino acids. Germline CDR1 SQVTM, CDR2 ANQGSEA. The CDR3 protein is CSVKNTDTQYF. CDR3 bases: TGCAGCGTGAAAAACACAGATACGCAGTATTTT.

This clonotype was observed a handful of times. The chain couples TRBV5-1 to TRBJ1-6, with 7 nucleotides matching TRBD1. V shed 7 bases, J shed 9 bases, and the junction held 10 bases outside the gene matches. This CDR3 spans 14 amino acids. Germline loops: CDR1 SGHRS, CDR2 YFSETQ. CDR3 sequence (DNA): TGCGCCAGCTGCCATGACAGGGAGAGTTCACCCCTCCACTTT. Its translation is CASCHDRESSPLHF.